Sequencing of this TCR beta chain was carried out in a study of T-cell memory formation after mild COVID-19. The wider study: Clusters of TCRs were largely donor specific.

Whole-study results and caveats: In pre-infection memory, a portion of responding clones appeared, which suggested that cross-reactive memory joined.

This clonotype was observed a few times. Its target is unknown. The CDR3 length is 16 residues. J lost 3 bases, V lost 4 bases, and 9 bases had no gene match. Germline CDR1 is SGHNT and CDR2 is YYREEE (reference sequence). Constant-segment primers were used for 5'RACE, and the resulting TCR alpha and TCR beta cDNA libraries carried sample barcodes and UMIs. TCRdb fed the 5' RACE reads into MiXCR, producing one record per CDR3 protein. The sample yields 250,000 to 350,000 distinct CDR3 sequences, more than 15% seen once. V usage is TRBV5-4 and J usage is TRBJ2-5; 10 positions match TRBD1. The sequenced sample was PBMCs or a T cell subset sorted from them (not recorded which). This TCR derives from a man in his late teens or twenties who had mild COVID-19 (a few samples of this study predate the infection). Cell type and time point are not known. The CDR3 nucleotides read TGTGCCAGCAGCCCCCCGCCGGGACAGGGGAAAGAGACCCAGTACTTC. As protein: CASSPPPGQGKETQYF.